The following is a T cell receptor beta chain sequence with its context. This specimen comes from a study of radiation and T cells in renal cell carcinoma. Time point here: blood 4 weeks post-SBRT, at nephrectomy. The treatment: 15 Gy SBRT to primary tumor, nephrectomy 4 weeks later. Repertoires were generated with immunoSEQ multiplex PCR, while TCRdb's copy carries only in-frame clones and drops some. Of around 77,000 clones listed, around four fifths are singletons. The CDR3 totals 16 residues. Per germline, CDR1 SNHLY and CDR2 FYNNEI. With 7 bases removed from V and 4 bases from J, the gap between germline ends came to 19 bases.

Sequencing was performed on blood, taken from a patient whose treatment included radiotherapy and nephrectomy. V usage is TRBV2 and J usage is TRBJ2-2, with D perhaps matching TRBD2 (7 bases). This clonotype was sampled from an older woman with renal cell carcinoma. The DNA of the CDR3 is TGTGCCAGCAATCTTTTACGGGGGGCGGCCACCGGGGAGCTGTTTTTT. This sequence encodes CASNLLRGAATGELFF.